The T cell receptor (beta chain) under discussion was sequenced for a study of a mutant IDH1 vaccine in newly diagnosed glioma. Turning to the study itself: Radiotherapy, temozolomide, or both had been given previously, and both were given to most.

This clone has just one count. The antigen remains unidentified. The time point denotes: week 47, end of study. A 20-mer mutant IDH1 peptide at 300 ug was injected subcutaneously with topical imiquimod. Study findings and constraints: Pseudoprogression seemingly bore no relation to changes in top peripheral T cell clonotypes.

V dropped 5 bases and J dropped 3; count of bases not matched to a gene: 7. Germline V CDR1 and CDR2: MNHEY, SVGAGI. This CDR3 comprises 15 residues. TCRdb keeps only in-frame clones here, not all; method: immunoSEQ multiplex PCR. The sample shows about 33,000 clones, 65% to 85% of them seen only once. Sequenced here: PBMCs, sampled from a glioma patient whose treatment included an IDH1 peptide vaccine. This chain joins TRBV6-5 and TRBJ1-1, with 9 bases fitting TRBD1. The source of this sequence is a middle-aged man with glioma. In DNA form, the CDR3 reads TGTGCCAGCAGTCGAACAGGGGGCGCGGACACTGAAGCTTTCTTT. It specifies CASSRTGGADTEAFF.